This T cell receptor beta chain was found in a study of cytomegalovirus exposure and HLA in healthy donors. The V end was cut by 1 base, the J end by 3 bases, with 4 bases between. Germline values: CDR1 GTSNPN, CDR2 SVGIG (reference sequence). CDR3 length: 11 residues. This PCR relied on a set of 60 Vbeta primers and 13 Jbeta primers. Here immunoSEQ multiplex PCR was the method, and the copy in TCRdb shows in-frame clones only, minus some. The table shows around 110,000 clones, with 80% to 90% occurring only once. The chain links TRBV30 to TRBJ2-7; D ambiguous. The specimen was PBMCs. This TCR came from a man in his forties or fifties in good health and CMV-seronegative. CDR3 loop: CAWSAHYEQYF. In nucleotides, the CDR3 is TGTGCCTGGAGTGCCCACTACGAGCAGTACTTC.